A single T cell receptor beta chain is shown here with its context. Sequencing used immunoSEQ multiplex PCR; TCRdb keeps in-frame clones, though not all of them. This table has tens of thousands of clones, more than 85% appearing once. This entry comes from a study of technical replicates of blood from a few donors. V shed 5 bases and J shed 0 bases, with 14 bases lying between them. The CDR3 spans 16 residues. The sequencing input was T cells isolated from PBMCs. This clonotype was obtained from a human donor in good health. Some clones in this sample may be carry-over from other donors' samples. The gene calls are TRBV23-1 and TRBJ2-1; D remains ambiguous. TRBV23-1 is flagged as an ORF with uncertain function. The CDR3 DNA follows: TGCGCCAGCAGTACATTCCTCCCAGGCTCCTACAATGAGCAGTTCTTC. Encoded protein: CASSTFLPGSYNEQFF.